Following are 6 T cell receptor beta chains from one sample sequenced in a study of CD8+ T cells in alopecia areata. RNA extraction and reverse transcription yielded cDNA as sequencing template. The protocol was immunoSEQ multiplex PCR, while the TCRdb copy is restricted to in-frame clones and leaves out a portion. The table lists over 250,000 clones, with no singletons. Sorting of pooled cutaneous lymph node cells was based on CD4, CD8alpha, NKG2D, NKG2ACE and other markers. The sample was CD4+ T cells sorted from a lymph node. These receptors were taken from a C3H/HeJ mouse with alopecia areata. MHC haplotype of the mouse line: H2-k.

A remark on this clone: The gene names given are mouse names. The CDR3 goes on 4 residues after the read ends, and that part is filled in from the germline J gene. The chain carries TRBV14 and TRBJ1-1; the match to TRBD1 covers 8 bases. The CDR3 is 14 amino acids. Looked up from germline, CDR1 is SGHDT and CDR2 is FRDEAV. Germline trimming cut 5 bases from V and 1 base from J; bases unmatched to any gene: 4. CDR3 sequence reads: CASSPTGGNTEVFF. The covered CDR3 bases are TGTGCCAGCAGCCCCACAGGGGGAAACACA.

In regard to this clone: Gene names are the mouse ones. The CDR3 end falls 4 residues outside the read, so it is completed with the germline J gene. This CDR3 is also generated by other DNA sequences in the sample. The V call is TRBV13-3, the J call TRBJ2-5; 12 nucleotides match TRBD2. The CDR3 covers 14 residues. Germline CDR1 NNHDY, CDR2 SYVADS. The covered CDR3 bases are TGTGCCAGCAGGGACTGGGGGGGACAGGAC. Protein sequence: CASRDWGGQD. The whole CDR3 protein is CASRDWGGQDTQYF.

Concerning this clone itself: Germline and genes here are mouse. The read terminates 4 residues before the CDR3 end, so the remaining end is supplied by the germline J gene. The genes are TRBV1 and TRBJ2-3, with D uncertain. In germline, CDR1 is NSQYPW, CDR2 LRSPGD (reference sequence). The germline V and J ends were trimmed by 7 bases and 0 bases, with 11 bases remaining between them. CDR3 size: 14 residues. The CDR3 bases that were read are TGCACCTGCAAGCAAGCCTGGAGTGCAGAA. This translates into CTCKQAWSAE. The full CDR3 sequence reads CTCKQAWSAETLYF.

In its sample, this clone was seen a few times. Mouse gene names apply. The read terminates 4 residues before the CDR3 end, so the remaining end is supplied by the germline J gene. The chain links TRBV5 to TRBJ2-4; perhaps TRBD1 as D (6 bases). Germline V gives CDR1 LGHNA, CDR2 YNLKQL (reference sequence). The CDR3 has 15 residues. Here the CDR3 reads CASSQEGGGRNTLYF. The CDR3 DNA, read in part, is TGTGCCAGCAGCCAAGAAGGGGGAGGGAGGAAC.

On this clone itself: Genes and germline are mouse. The sequenced fragment ends 4 residues before the CDR3 boundary, so the rest is inferred from the germline J gene. This chain links TRBV13-3 with TRBJ2-2; possible D gene TRBD2, 6 bases. The CDR3 is 14 residues long. From germline, CDR1 is NNHDY and CDR2 SYVADS. Trimming took 5 bases from V and 1 from J, leaving 9 bases between them. This CDR3 is CASRRDLNTGQLYF. The sequenced CDR3 bases are TGTGCCAGCAGGAGGGACTTAAACACCGGG.

This clone has a handful of counts. The germline and genes are mouse ones. The DNA ends 4 residues before the CDR3 does, and the rest of the CDR3 is filled in from the germline J gene. The rearrangement links TRBV5 to TRBJ1-1; 8 nucleotides align to TRBD1. V shed 0 bases and J 3 bases; nucleotides not matched to a gene: 6. Germline V CDR1 and CDR2: LGHNA, YNLKQL (reference sequence). The CDR3 runs 16 residues. The part of the CDR3 DNA that was read is TGTGCCAGCAGCCAAGATGGCCAGGGGGCAGACACA. Translation gives CASSQDGQGADT. In full, the CDR3 is CASSQDGQGADTEVFF.